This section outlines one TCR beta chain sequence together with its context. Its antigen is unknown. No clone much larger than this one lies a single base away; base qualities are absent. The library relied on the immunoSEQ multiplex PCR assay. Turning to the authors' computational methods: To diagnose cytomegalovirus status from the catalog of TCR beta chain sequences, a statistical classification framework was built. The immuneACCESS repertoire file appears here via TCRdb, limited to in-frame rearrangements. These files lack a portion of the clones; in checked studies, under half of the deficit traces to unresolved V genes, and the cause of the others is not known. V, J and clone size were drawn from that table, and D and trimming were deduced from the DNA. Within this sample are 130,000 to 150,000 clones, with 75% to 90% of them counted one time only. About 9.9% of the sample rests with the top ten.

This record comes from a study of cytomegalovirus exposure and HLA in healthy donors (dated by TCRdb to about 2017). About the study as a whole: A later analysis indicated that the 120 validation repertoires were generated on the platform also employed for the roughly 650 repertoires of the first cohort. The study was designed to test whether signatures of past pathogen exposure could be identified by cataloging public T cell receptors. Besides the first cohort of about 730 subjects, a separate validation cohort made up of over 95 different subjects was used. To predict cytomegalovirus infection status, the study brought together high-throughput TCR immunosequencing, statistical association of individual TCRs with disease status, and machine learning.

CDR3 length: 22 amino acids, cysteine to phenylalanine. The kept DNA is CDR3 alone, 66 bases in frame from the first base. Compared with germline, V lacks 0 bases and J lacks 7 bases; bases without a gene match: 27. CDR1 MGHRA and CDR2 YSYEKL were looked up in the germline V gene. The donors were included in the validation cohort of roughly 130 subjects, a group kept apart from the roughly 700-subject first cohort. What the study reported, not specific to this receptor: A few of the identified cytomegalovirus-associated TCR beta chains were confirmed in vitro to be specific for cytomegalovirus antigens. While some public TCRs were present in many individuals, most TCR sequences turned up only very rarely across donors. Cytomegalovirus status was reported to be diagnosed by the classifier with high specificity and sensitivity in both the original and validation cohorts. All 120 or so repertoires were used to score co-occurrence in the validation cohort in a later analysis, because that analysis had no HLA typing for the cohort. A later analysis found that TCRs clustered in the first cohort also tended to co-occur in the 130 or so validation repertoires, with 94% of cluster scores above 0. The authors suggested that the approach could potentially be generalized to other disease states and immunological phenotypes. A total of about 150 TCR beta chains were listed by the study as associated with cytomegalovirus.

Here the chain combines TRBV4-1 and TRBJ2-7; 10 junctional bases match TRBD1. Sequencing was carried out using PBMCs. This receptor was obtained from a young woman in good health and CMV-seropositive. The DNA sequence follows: TGCGCCAGCAGCCAAGATCTTGGGTCCGGGACAGGGGAAAGAAGAAGCCGCGGAGAGCAGTACTTC. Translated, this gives CASSQDLGSGTGERRSRGEQYF.